The clone carrying this T cell receptor beta chain has just a few counts. What it binds is unknown. Trimming removed 4 bases at V and 5 bases at J, with 6 bases between. The CDR3 has 11 residues. The germline CDR1 and CDR2 sequences are DFQATT and SNEGSKA (reference sequence). Not enrolled were patients with uncontrolled infection, other autoimmune disease, pregnancy or lactation. This entry belongs to a study of T cells in Graves' hyperthyroidism and ophthalmopathy. Across the whole study: The authors collected peripheral blood at initial diagnosis, before any treatment. Study findings and constraints: Clonotypes that were expanded in thyroid above 0.001 mostly appeared in blood too. A model using 13 V-J features told ophthalmopathy apart from stable hyperthyroidism.

RNA transcripts were the template for amplifying TCR beta CDR3 regions. Initially, a first-round RT-PCR of the TCR CDR3 employed the HTBI primer set. TCRdb fed the multiplex PCR reads into MiXCR, producing one record per CDR3 protein. The sample has about 480,000 distinct CDR3 sequences; approximately 23% are singletons. Material: blood. The chain combines TRBV20-1 with TRBJ2-1, with D unclear. The sequence was obtained from a woman between 70 and 85 years old with Graves' ophthalmopathy. DNA of the CDR3: TGCAGTGCTAAACCTGACAATGAGCAGTTCTTC. As protein: CSAKPDNEQFF.